This T cell receptor beta chain was captured in a study of shared clonotypes between healthy human individuals. Trimming took 7 bases from V and 4 from J, leaving 13 bases between them. There are 14 residues in the CDR3. Germline-derived CDR1 and CDR2 are MGHRA and YSYEKL. Measured with immunoSEQ multiplex PCR; TCRdb has only the in-frame clones, and not every one. The data contain approximately 1.1 million clones, about 84% of them singletons. Sequencing input: memory CD4+ T cells from PBMCs. The sample's subset: CD45RA-negative fraction. This sequence originates from a man aged 18 to 30 in good health. Some clones in this sample may be carry-over from other donors' samples. The chain joins TRBV4-1 to TRBJ2-2; D call uncertain. The CDR3 DNA is TGCGCCAGCACCCCCCCAGCCCGCACCGGGGAGCTGTTTTTT. This codes for CASTPPARTGELFF.